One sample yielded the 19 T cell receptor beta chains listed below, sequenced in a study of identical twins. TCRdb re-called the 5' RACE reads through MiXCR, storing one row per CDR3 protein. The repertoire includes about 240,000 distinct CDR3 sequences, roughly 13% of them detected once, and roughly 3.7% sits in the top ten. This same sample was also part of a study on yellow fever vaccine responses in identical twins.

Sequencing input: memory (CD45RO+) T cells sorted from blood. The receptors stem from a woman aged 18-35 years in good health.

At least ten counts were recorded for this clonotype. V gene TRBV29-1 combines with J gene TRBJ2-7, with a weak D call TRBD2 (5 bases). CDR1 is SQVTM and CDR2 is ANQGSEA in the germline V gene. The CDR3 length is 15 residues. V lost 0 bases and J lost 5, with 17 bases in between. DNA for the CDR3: TGCAGCGTTGAAGATGGCCTTCGGGGATCCGACGAGCAGTACTTC. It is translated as CSVEDGLRGSDEQYF.

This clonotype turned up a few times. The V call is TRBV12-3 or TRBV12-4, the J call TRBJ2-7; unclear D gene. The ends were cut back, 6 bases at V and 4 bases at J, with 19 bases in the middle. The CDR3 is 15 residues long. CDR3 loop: CASSLLGSLSYEQYF. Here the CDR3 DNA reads TGTGCCAGCAGCCTCCTCGGGTCTCTCTCTTACGAGCAGTACTTC.

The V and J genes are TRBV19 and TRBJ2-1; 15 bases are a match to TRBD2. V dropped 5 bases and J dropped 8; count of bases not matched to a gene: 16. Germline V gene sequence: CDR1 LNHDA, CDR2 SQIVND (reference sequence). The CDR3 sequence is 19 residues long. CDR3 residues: CASSPRVLGLAGGRDEQFF. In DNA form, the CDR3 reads TGTGCCAGTAGTCCTAGGGTCCTGGGACTAGCGGGAGGCCGTGATGAGCAGTTCTTC. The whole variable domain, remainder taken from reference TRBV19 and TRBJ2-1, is DGGITQSPKYLFRKEGQNVTLSCEQNLNHDAMYWYRQDPGQGLRLIYYSQIVNDFQKGDIAEGYSVSREKKESFPLTVTSAQKNPTAFYLCASSPRVLGLAGGRDEQFFGPGTRLTVL.

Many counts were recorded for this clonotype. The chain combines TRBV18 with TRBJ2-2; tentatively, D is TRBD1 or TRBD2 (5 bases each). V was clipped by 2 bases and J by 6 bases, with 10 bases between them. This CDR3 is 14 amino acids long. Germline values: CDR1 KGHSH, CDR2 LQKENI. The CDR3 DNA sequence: TGTGCCAGCTCACCAGCTGGGACGGCCGGGGAGCTGTTTTTT. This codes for CASSPAGTAGELFF.

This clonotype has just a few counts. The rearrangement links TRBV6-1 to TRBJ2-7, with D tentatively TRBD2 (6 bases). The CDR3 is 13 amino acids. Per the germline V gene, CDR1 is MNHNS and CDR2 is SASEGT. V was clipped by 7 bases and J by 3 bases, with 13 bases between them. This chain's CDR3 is CASILGLDYEQYF. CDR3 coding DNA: TGTGCCAGCATTCTGGGACTTGACTACGAGCAGTACTTC.

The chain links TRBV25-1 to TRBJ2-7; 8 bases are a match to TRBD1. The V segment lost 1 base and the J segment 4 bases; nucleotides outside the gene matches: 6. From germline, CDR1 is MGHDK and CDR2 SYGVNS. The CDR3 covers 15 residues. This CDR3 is CASSEWAQGVYEQYF. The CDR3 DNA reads TGTGCCAGCAGTGAATGGGCACAGGGGGTATACGAGCAGTACTTC.

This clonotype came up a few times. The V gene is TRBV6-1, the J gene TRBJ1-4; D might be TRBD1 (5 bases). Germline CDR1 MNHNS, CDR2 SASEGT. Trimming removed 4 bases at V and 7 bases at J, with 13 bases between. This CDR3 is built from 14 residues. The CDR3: CASSAGFGGEKLFF. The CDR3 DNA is TGTGCCAGCAGTGCAGGGTTCGGGGGTGAAAAACTGTTTTTT.

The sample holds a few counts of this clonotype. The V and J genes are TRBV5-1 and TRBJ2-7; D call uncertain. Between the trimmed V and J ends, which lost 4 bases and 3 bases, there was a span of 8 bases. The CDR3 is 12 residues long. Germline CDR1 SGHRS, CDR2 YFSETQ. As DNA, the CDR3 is TGCGCCAGCAGCGCGCTGGGCTACGAGCAGTACTTC. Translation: CASSALGYEQYF.

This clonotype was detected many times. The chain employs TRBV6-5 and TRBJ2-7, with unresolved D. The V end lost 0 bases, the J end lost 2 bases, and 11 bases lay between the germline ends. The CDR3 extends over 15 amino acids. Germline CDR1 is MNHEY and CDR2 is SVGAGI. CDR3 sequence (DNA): TGTGCCAGCAGTTACTCTTACGGAGAAACCTACGAGCAGTACTTC. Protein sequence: CASSYSYGETYEQYF.

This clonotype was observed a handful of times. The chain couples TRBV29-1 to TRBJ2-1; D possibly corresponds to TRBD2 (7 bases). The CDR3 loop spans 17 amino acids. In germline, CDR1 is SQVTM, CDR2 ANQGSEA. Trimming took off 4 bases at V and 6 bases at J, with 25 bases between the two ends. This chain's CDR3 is CSVAGGRARTLGNEQFF. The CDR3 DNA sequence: TGCAGCGTTGCGGGGGGCAGGGCTCGTACTCTTGGCAATGAGCAGTTCTTC.

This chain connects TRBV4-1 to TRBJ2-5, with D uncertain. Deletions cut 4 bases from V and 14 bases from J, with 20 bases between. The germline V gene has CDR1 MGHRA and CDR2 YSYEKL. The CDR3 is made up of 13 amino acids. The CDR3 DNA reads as TGCGCCAGCAGCCCGTCCGGAATGAATAGGTTATACTTC. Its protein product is CASSPSGMNRLYF.

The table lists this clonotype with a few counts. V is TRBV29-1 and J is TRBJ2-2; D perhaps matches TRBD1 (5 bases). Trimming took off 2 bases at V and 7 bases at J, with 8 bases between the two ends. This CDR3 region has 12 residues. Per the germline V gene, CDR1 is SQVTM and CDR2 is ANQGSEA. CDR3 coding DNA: TGCAGCGTTGAACTCCAGGGCGGGGAGCTGTTTTTT. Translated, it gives CSVELQGGELFF.

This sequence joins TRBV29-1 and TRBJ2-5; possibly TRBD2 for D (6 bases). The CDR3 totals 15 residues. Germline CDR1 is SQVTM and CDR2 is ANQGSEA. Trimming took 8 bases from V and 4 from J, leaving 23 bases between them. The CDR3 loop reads CSFTRGWGVGETQYF. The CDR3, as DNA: TGCAGCTTCACCCGGGGGTGGGGAGTCGGAGAGACCCAGTACTTC.

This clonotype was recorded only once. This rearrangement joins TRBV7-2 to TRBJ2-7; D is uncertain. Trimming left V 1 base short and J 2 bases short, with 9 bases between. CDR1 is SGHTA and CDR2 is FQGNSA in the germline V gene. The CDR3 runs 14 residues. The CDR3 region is CASSLGGPTYEQYF. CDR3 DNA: TGTGCCAGCAGCTTAGGCGGTCCTACCTACGAGCAGTACTTC.

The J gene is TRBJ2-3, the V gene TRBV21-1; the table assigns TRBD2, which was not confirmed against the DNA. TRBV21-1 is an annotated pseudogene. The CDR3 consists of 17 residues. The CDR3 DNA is TGTGCCAGCAGCAAAGGTAGCGGGGGGGCCGACACAGATACGCAGTATTTT. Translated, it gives CASSKGSGGADTDTQYF.

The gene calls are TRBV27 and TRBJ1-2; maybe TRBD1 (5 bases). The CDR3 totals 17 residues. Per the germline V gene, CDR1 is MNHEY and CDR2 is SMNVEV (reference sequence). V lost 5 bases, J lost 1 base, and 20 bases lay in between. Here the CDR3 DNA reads TGTGCCAGCAGTACTAAACCGGACGGGACGGTTAACTATGGCTACACCTTC. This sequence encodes CASSTKPDGTVNYGYTF.

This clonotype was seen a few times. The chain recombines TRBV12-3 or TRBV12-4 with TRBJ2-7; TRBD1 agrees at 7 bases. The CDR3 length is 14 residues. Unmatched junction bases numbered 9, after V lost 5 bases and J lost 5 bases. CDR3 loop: CASSPRTGFDEQYF. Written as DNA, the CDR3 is TGTGCCAGCAGTCCGCGGACAGGTTTCGACGAGCAGTACTTC.

The CDR3 loop is CSVGGPSYEQYF. The CDR3 DNA is TGCAGCGTGGGAGGGCCCTCCTACGAGCAGTACTTC. The chain couples TRBV29-1 to TRBJ2-7, with TRBD2 matching over 7 bases. Germline assignment: CDR1 SQVTM and CDR2 ANQGSEA. The V and J ends lost 6 bases and 0 bases, in that order; junction bases with no gene match: 2. This CDR3 is 12 amino acids long.

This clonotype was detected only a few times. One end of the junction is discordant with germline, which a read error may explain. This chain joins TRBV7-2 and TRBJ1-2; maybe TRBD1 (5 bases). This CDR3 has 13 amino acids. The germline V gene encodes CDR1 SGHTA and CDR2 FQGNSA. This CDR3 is CASSPGRNYGYTF. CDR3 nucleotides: TGTGCCAGCAGCCCGGGACGTAACTATGGGTACACCTTC. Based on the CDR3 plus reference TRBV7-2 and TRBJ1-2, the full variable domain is GAGVSQSPSNKVTEKGKDVELRCDPISGHTALYWYRQSLGQGLEFLIYFQGNSAPDKSGLPSDRFSAERTGGSVSTLTIQRTQQEDSAVYLCASSPGRNYGYTFGSGTRLTVV.